These 15 T cell receptor beta chains share one sample of origin, sequenced in a study of Graves' ophthalmopathy and Graves' hyperthyroidism. Amplified material comprised TCR beta CDR3 regions derived from RNA transcripts. Second-round multiplex PCR followed a first-round RT-PCR using HTBI primers. TCRdb ran MiXCR on the multiplex PCR reads and lists one entry per CDR3 protein. The sample consists of about 160,000 distinct CDR3 sequences, roughly 36% of them appearing once. The sample comprised peripheral blood. These receptors all come from a man under 40 with Graves' ophthalmopathy.

This clonotype occurred a few times. The V and J genes are TRBV6-1 and TRBJ2-7; 7 bases are shared with TRBD1. CDR3 length: 11 residues. Germline CDR1 is MNHNS and CDR2 is SASEGT. V lost 8 bases to trimming and J lost 7 bases; unmatched junction nucleotides: 5. The CDR3 DNA reads TGTGCCAGCTACAGGGGACGGGAGCAGTACTTC. As protein: CASYRGREQYF.

This clonotype was counted many times. In nucleotides, the CDR3 is TGTGCCAGCAGTTTAGGGAGCGGGAGAGCCTACGAGCAGTACTTC. Translating gives CASSLGSGRAYEQYF. This chain joins TRBV27 and TRBJ2-7, with 8 bases lining up with TRBD2. CDR3 length equals 15 residues. J lost 2 bases, V lost 2 bases, and 5 bases had no gene match. Germline lookup yields CDR1 MNHEY and CDR2 SMNVEV (reference sequence).

The genes are TRBV2 and TRBJ2-5; tentatively, D is TRBD1 (6 bases). The CDR3 is made up of 13 amino acids. The V end was cut by 4 bases, the J end by 4 bases, with 10 bases between. Germline CDR1 is SNHLY and CDR2 is FYNNEI. For the CDR3, the DNA is TGTGCCAGCAGTGTATTGGACAGAGAGACCCAGTACTTC. The encoded protein is CASSVLDRETQYF.

This clonotype was counted many times. This chain connects TRBV20-1 to TRBJ1-1; TRBD1 agrees at 8 bases. The CDR3 has 17 amino acids. V lost 0 bases to trimming and J lost 3 bases; unmatched junction nucleotides: 12. Germline V gene lookup returns CDR1 DFQATT and CDR2 SNEGSKA (reference sequence). The CDR3 nucleotides are TGCAGTGCTAGAGATCCCGGCAGGGGGCACGGGGACACTGAAGCTTTCTTT. It encodes CSARDPGRGHGDTEAFF.

This clonotype was observed many times. The chain combines TRBV30 with TRBJ2-4, with 7 bases matching TRBD2. The CDR3 has 15 amino acids. CDR1 is GTSNPN and CDR2 is SVGIG in the germline V gene (reference sequence). The V segment lost 3 bases and the J segment 0 bases; nucleotides outside the gene matches: 5. Written as DNA, the CDR3 is TGTGCCTGGAGCGGGGGGAGCCTAGCCAAAAACATTCAGTACTTC. This translates into CAWSGGSLAKNIQYF.

This clonotype was observed at least ten times. The chain recombines TRBV7-9 with TRBJ1-5; D ambiguous. The CDR3 runs to 12 residues. Trimming removed 1 base from V and 4 bases from J, with 2 bases in between. Germline CDR1 is SEHNR and CDR2 is FQNEAQ (reference sequence). CDR3 protein: CASSLDNQPQHF. CDR3 DNA sequence: TGTGCCAGCAGCTTAGATAATCAGCCCCAGCATTTT.

This clonotype came up many times. The chain is built from TRBV7-2 and TRBJ2-7; D uncertain. The CDR3 contains 14 residues. The V end lost 1 base, the J end lost 3 bases, and 10 bases lay between the germline ends. In germline, CDR1 is SGHTA, CDR2 FQGNSA. The CDR3 DNA reads TGTGCCAGCAGCTTAGTGGGCCAGTTCTACGAGCAGTACTTC. This encodes CASSLVGQFYEQYF. The full variable domain, in which reference TRBV7-2 and TRBJ2-7 provide the parts outside the CDR3, is GAGVSQSPSNKVTEKGKDVELRCDPISGHTALYWYRQSLGQGLEFLIYFQGNSAPDKSGLPSDRFSAERTGGSVSTLTIQRTQQEDSAVYLCASSLVGQFYEQYFGPGTRLTVT.

In its sample, this clonotype was seen many times. The chain recombines TRBV18 with TRBJ1-1, with a tentative D call TRBD1 (6 bases). The CDR3 loop spans 15 amino acids. Germline loops: CDR1 KGHSH, CDR2 LQKENI. V was shortened by 3 bases and J by 1 base, with 12 bases between the two germline ends. The CDR3 bases are TGTGCCAGCTCACCCTGGGGGGCCCGGAACACTGAAGCTTTCTTT. It codes for CASSPWGARNTEAFF.

V and J are TRBV6-1 and TRBJ1-1; D perhaps matches TRBD1 (6 bases). V was trimmed by 7 bases and J by 0 bases, leaving 12 bases between them. From germline, CDR1 is MNHNS and CDR2 SASEGT. The CDR3 loop spans 14 amino acids. CDR3 region: CASTRRGLNTEAFF. As DNA, the CDR3 is TGTGCCAGCACCCGAAGGGGGTTGAACACTGAAGCTTTCTTT.

This clonotype was recorded many times. The genes are TRBV12-3 or TRBV12-4 and TRBJ2-7; D possibly corresponds to TRBD1 (6 bases). The CDR3 totals 14 residues. The V gene lost 6 bases and the J gene lost 4 bases, with 16 bases spanning the gap. The CDR3 region has the DNA TGTGCCAGCAGAATCTCAGGGGATTCGTACGAGCAGTACTTC. This gives the protein CASRISGDSYEQYF.

This clonotype was found many times. The V gene is TRBV6-5, the J gene TRBJ1-1; 7 bases line up with TRBD1. Germline-derived CDR1 and CDR2 are MNHEY and SVGAGI. The CDR3 runs 15 residues. The V segment lost 5 bases and the J segment 1 base; nucleotides outside the gene matches: 7. The DNA of the CDR3 is TGTGCCAGCAGTCACGACAGGGCATGGAACACTGAAGCTTTCTTT. Translated: CASSHDRAWNTEAFF.

V is TRBV28 and J is TRBJ2-7, with D possibly TRBD1 on 5 matching bases. The CDR3 is 17 amino acids. V lost 1 base, J lost 3 bases, and 19 bases lay in between. Germline V gene data show CDR1 as MDHEN and CDR2 as SYDVKM. CDR3 sequence (DNA): TGTGCCAGCAGTTTATCAGGGTCCCACCTGAAATTCTACGAGCAGTACTTC. Amino acids: CASSLSGSHLKFYEQYF.

V is TRBV28 and J is TRBJ2-7; 11 nucleotides match TRBD1. V shed 6 bases, J shed 5 bases, and the junction held 0 bases outside the gene matches. CDR3 length: 12 amino acids. CDR1 and CDR2 (germline): MDHEN, SYDVKM. CDR3: CASRDRGHEQYF. CDR3 nucleotide sequence: TGTGCCAGCAGGGACAGGGGGCACGAGCAGTACTTC.

This rearrangement joins TRBV12-3 or TRBV12-4 to TRBJ1-1; the match to TRBD1 covers 8 bases. The CDR3 spans 13 residues. V was clipped by 6 bases and J by 5 bases; unmatched bases: 5. The CDR3 nucleotides read TGTGCCAGCAGCGGACAGGGTTTAACTGAAGCTTTCTTT. Amino acid sequence: CASSGQGLTEAFF.

In this sample, this clonotype turned up many times. This sequence joins TRBV5-1 and TRBJ1-3; D is perhaps TRBD1 (5 bases). Trimming took off 4 bases at V and 3 bases at J, with 17 bases between the two ends. This CDR3 has 16 amino acids. Germline CDR1 SGHRS, CDR2 YFSETQ. CDR3 amino acids: CASSTEGWLSGNTIYF. The CDR3 region has the DNA TGCGCCAGCAGCACTGAGGGGTGGTTGAGTGGAAACACCATATATTTT.